Given below is one TCR beta chain in context. From germline, CDR1 is SGHRS and CDR2 YFSETQ. The CDR3 length is 16 residues. V was trimmed by 4 bases and J by 8 bases, leaving 22 bases between them. These data belong to a study of blood T cell repertoires in COVID-19. For the study at large: Material from acute and convalescent COVID-19 was sourced from the United States, Italy and Spain. PBMCs, B-cell-depleted T cells, or T cells provided the cDNA or gDNA that made up the material.

Only in-frame clones appear in the TCRdb table, and some are missing; sequencing was by immunoSEQ multiplex PCR. The table records approximately 380,000 clones, 85% of them present only once. The receptor's source is a young woman with acute or convalescent COVID-19. Sequencing was performed on peripheral blood. J is TRBJ2-1 and V is TRBV5-1; tentatively, D is TRBD1 (5 bases). The CDR3 DNA reads TGCGCCAGCAGCGCCTTCCTCGTGGATCAAGGGGATGAGCAGTTCTTC. This gives the protein CASSAFLVDQGDEQFF.